The next 18 T cell receptor beta chains were all read from a single sample in a study of PD-L1 blockade in urothelial cancer. The repertoire was sequenced with immunoSEQ multiplex PCR; TCRdb's copy has only in-frame clones and lacks some. The profile covers 70,000 to 80,000 clones, with around four fifths appearing a single time and about 6.2% taken by the ten largest. Time point in this sample: pretreatment peripheral blood. Sample: PBMCs, taken around atezolizumab (anti-PD-L1) treatment. The receptors were sampled from a man in his forties or fifties with urothelial cancer.

This chain uses TRBV6-5 with TRBJ1-5, with D unresolved. Trimming cost V 5 bases and J 0 bases, with 8 bases left between them. The CDR3 has 14 residues. CDR1 is MNHEY and CDR2 is SVGAGI in the germline V gene. The CDR3, as DNA: TGTGCCAGCAGTGAGTCTAATAGCAATCAGCCCCAGCATTTT. Translating gives CASSESNSNQPQHF.

A remark on this clone: A read error may account for a junction end that differs from germline. V usage is TRBV7-7 and J usage is TRBJ2-2; possible D gene TRBD1, 5 bases. CDR3 length: 15 residues. Germline V lookup: CDR1 SSHAT, CDR2 FNYEAQ (reference sequence). CDR3 nucleotide sequence: TGTGCTAGCAGCCCCGGACACTCGATCACCGGGGAGCTGTTTTTT. Protein product: CASSPGHSITGELFF.

The J gene is TRBJ1-1, the V gene TRBV4-1; the D is unclear. V dropped 1 base and J dropped 4 bases, with 13 bases sitting between them. Germline V CDR1 and CDR2: MGHRA, YSYEKL. The length of the CDR3 is 15 residues. The CDR3 loop is CASSQGGLRRTEAFF. CDR3 bases: TGCGCCAGCAGCCAAGGCGGGTTAAGGCGCACTGAAGCTTTCTTT.

V gene TRBV9 combines with J gene TRBJ2-3, with D perhaps matching TRBD2 (6 bases). The germline CDR1 and CDR2 sequences are SGDLS and YYNGEE. The CDR3 is 13 amino acids. Trimming took 0 bases from V and 9 from J, leaving 11 bases between them. The chain's CDR3 is CASSVVGGETQYF. Here the CDR3 DNA reads TGTGCCAGCAGCGTAGTTGGAGGGGAGACGCAGTATTTT.

The chain joins TRBV11-3 to TRBJ2-2; D perhaps matches TRBD1 (6 bases). Trimming shortened V by 5 bases and J by 1 base, and 8 bases separated the two germline ends. The germline gives CDR1 SGHNT, CDR2 YENEEA. The CDR3 has 14 amino acids. The CDR3 reads CASSATGNTGELFF. The CDR3 region has the DNA TGTGCCAGCAGCGCGACAGGGAACACCGGGGAGCTGTTTTTT.

The rearrangement uses TRBV6-1 and TRBJ2-7; the match to TRBD2 covers 8 bases. Germline CDR1 reads MNHNS; CDR2 reads SASEGT. The trim removed 3 bases at V and 2 bases at J, leaving 9 bases unmatched. The CDR3 totals 16 residues. In DNA form, the CDR3 reads TGTGCCAGCAGTGATTGGGGCGGGAGGAACCCCTACGAGCAGTACTTC. Its translation is CASSDWGGRNPYEQYF.

This chain links TRBV4-1 with TRBJ1-5, with no clear D. Germline CDR1 reads MGHRA; CDR2 reads YSYEKL. V was trimmed by 6 bases and J by 4 bases, leaving 16 bases between them. The CDR3 consists of 15 residues. The CDR3 nucleotides read TGCGCCAGCAGGGCGGGTACGCGGCTAAATCAGCCCCAGCATTTT. It specifies CASRAGTRLNQPQHF.

The V and J genes are TRBV5-1 and TRBJ2-7, with TRBD1 identical over 7 bases. The CDR3 contains 13 residues. Trimming at V came to 4 bases and at J to 2 bases, leaving 3 bases not matched to a gene. Germline CDR1 is SGHRS and CDR2 is YFSETQ. The CDR3 bases are TGCGCCAGCAGCCCGGGGACAGCCTACGAGCAGTACTTC. Translating gives CASSPGTAYEQYF.

The CDR3 loop reads CASSLGDNSYEQYF. CDR3 coding DNA: TGTGCCAGCAGCTTGGGGGACAACTCCTACGAGCAGTACTTC. The gene calls are TRBV11-2 and TRBJ2-7, with D perhaps TRBD1 (6 bases). Trimming stripped 3 bases from V and 0 bases from J, with 9 bases between. The germline V gene encodes CDR1 SGHAT and CDR2 FQNNGV. CDR3 length: 14 amino acids.

The CDR3 loop reads CASSLTSGSPNEQFF. CDR3 nucleotide sequence: TGTGCCAGCAGCTTGACTAGCGGGAGCCCCAATGAGCAGTTCTTC. The rearrangement uses TRBV9 and TRBJ2-1; the match to TRBD2 covers 12 bases. This CDR3 is built from 15 residues. Germline lookup yields CDR1 SGDLS and CDR2 YYNGEE. J gave up 6 bases and V 4 bases, and 5 bases lay outside the gene matches.

CDR3 sequence: CASARDSSFYEQYF. CDR3 sequence (DNA): TGTGCCAGCGCCCGGGACAGCTCATTCTACGAGCAGTACTTC. This chain uses TRBV7-2 with TRBJ2-7; 7 bases are a match to TRBD1. The V segment lost 8 bases and the J segment 3 bases; nucleotides outside the gene matches: 10. Germline CDR1 reads SGHTA; CDR2 reads FQGNSA. The CDR3 is made up of 14 amino acids. Full variable domain (rest looked up from reference TRBV7-2 and TRBJ2-7): GAGVSQSPSNKVTEKGKDVELRCDPISGHTALYWYRQSLGQGLEFLIYFQGNSAPDKSGLPSDRFSAERTGGSVSTLTIQRTQQEDSAVYLCASARDSSFYEQYFGPGTRLTVT.

This chain joins TRBV27 and TRBJ2-2, with 9 positions matching TRBD2. CDR1 is MNHEY and CDR2 is SMNVEV in the germline V gene (reference sequence). J gave up 7 bases and V 6 bases, and 3 bases lay outside the gene matches. The CDR3 consists of 13 residues. The CDR3 loop is CASRGTSIGELFF. CDR3 nucleotide sequence: TGTGCCAGCAGGGGGACTAGCATCGGGGAGCTGTTTTTT.

V gene TRBV4-1 combines with J gene TRBJ2-1; D unresolved. This CDR3 has 16 amino acids. Germline V gene sequence: CDR1 MGHRA, CDR2 YSYEKL. Trimming took off 0 bases at V and 7 bases at J, with 16 bases between the two ends. CDR3 region: CASSQDRWLESNEQFF. The CDR3 DNA sequence: TGCGCCAGCAGCCAAGATAGGTGGCTGGAGTCGAATGAGCAGTTCTTC.

The genes are TRBV7-9 and TRBJ1-3, with D uncertain. V dropped 1 base and J dropped 4 bases, with 5 bases sitting between them. This CDR3 has 13 amino acids. Germline assignment: CDR1 SEHNR and CDR2 FQNEAQ (reference sequence). Here the CDR3 DNA reads TGTGCCAGCAGCTTAGGGCAAGGAAACACCATATATTTT. It is translated as CASSLGQGNTIYF.

The V gene is TRBV28, the J gene TRBJ2-5; a weak D match, TRBD2 (6 bases). This CDR3 has 14 residues. V lost 4 bases, J lost 1 base, and 10 bases lay in between. Germline CDR1 is MDHEN and CDR2 is SYDVKM. The CDR3 DNA reads as TGTGCCAGCAGTTCCCCGGGACTCCAAGAGACCCAGTACTTC. Protein sequence: CASSSPGLQETQYF. Based on the CDR3 plus reference TRBV28 and TRBJ2-5, the full variable domain is DVKVTQSSRYLVKRTGEKVFLECVQDMDHENMFWYRQDPGLGLRLIYFSYDVKMKEKGDIPEGYSVSREKKERFSLILESASTNQTSMYLCASSSPGLQETQYFGPGTRLLVL.

This rearrangement joins TRBV5-4 to TRBJ2-4; 8 positions agree with TRBD2. Looked up from germline, CDR1 is SGHNT and CDR2 is YYREEE (reference sequence). This CDR3 comprises 14 residues. V was clipped by 4 bases and J by 1 base; unmatched bases: 1. DNA for the CDR3: TGTGCCAGCAGCGGCGGGGGGGCCAAAAACATTCAGTACTTC. It translates to CASSGGGAKNIQYF.

About this clone: A read error may produce the germline difference seen at one junction end. This chain joins TRBV7-7 and TRBJ2-5; 16 bases line up with TRBD2. The CDR3 is 16 amino acids. In germline, CDR1 is SSHAT, CDR2 FNYEAQ (reference sequence). The CDR3 DNA is TGTGCTAGCAGCGACGGGACTAGCGGGAGGGGAGAGACCCAGTACTTC. As protein: CASSDGTSGRGETQYF.

The chain couples TRBV5-1 to TRBJ2-7; 10 nucleotides match TRBD1. The V and J ends lost 4 bases and 5 bases, in that order; junction bases with no gene match: 9. The CDR3 is 15 residues long. Germline CDR1 SGHRS, CDR2 YFSETQ. The DNA of the CDR3 is TGCGCCAGCAGCATAACCGGGACAGGGGTCGACGAGCAGTACTTC. Translated, it gives CASSITGTGVDEQYF.